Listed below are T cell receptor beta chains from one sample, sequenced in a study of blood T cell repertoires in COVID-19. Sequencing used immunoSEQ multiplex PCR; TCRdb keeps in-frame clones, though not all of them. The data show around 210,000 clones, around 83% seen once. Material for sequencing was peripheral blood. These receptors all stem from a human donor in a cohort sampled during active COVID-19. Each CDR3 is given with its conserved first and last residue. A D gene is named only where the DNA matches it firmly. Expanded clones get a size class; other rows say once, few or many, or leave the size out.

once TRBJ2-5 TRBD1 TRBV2 TGTGCCAGCAGTACCCCCGGGGGGACAGGGTCATCGGAGACCCAGTACTTC CASSTPGGTGSSETQYF
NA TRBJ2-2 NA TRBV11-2 TGTGCCAGCAGCCCGCGGGGCACCGGGGAGCTGTTTTTT CASSPRGTGELFF
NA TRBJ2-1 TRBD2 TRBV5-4 TGTGCCAGCAGCGGCGGACTAGCGCTAAATGAGCAGTTCTTC CASSGGLALNEQFF
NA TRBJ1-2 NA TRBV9 TGTGCCAGCAGCGTAGGGCAGGGGCAGGTCTATGGCTACACCTTC CASSVGQGQVYGYTF
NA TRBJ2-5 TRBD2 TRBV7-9 TGTGCCAGCAGCTCGACTAGCGGGGAACAAGAGACCCAGTACTTC CASSSTSGEQETQYF
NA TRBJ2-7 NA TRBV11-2 TGTGCCAGCAGCTCCGACTACAATTCCTACGAGCACTACTTC CASSSDYNSYEHYF
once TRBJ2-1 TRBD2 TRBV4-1 TGCGCCAGCAGCCAACTGGGACTAGCGAGTAATGAGCAGTTCTTC CASSQLGLASNEQFF
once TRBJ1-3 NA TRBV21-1 TGTGCCAGCAGCAAGCCACAGGGCGCTGGGGGAAACACCATATATTTT CASSKPQGAGGNTIYF
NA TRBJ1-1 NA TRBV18 TGTGCCAGCTCACCACGAGTTTTTGAAGCTTTCTTT CASSPRVFEAFF
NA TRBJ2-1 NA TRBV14 TGTGCCAGCAGCCAAGAAAGGTTGGAGCTTAGTGAGCAGTTCTTC CASSQERLELSEQFF
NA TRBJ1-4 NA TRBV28 TGTGCCAGCAGTCCCCTCGCGATAGGGAGCGAAAAACTGTTTTTT CASSPLAIGSEKLFF
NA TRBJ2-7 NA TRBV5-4 TGTGCCAGCAGCCCGGGACAAAACTACGAGCAGTACTTC CASSPGQNYEQYF
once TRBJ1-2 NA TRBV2 TGTGCCAGCAACGATGGAGCGGTAAACTATGGCTACACCTTC CASNDGAVNYGYTF
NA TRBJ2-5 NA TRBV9 TGTGCCAGCAGCGTAAGGGGCTCCCAAGAGACCCAGTACTTC CASSVRGSQETQYF
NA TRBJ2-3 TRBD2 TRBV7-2 TGTGCCAGCAGCTTCCGACTAGCCTACACAGATACGCAGTATTTT CASSFRLAYTDTQYF
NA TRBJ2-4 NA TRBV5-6 TGTGCCAGCAGCTTGCTTGCGGGAGCCAAAAACATTCAGTACTTC CASSLLAGAKNIQYF
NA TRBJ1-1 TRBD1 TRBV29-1 TGCAGCGTTGTGGTGGGACAGGGAAGGACTGAAGCTTTCTTT CSVVVGQGRTEAFF
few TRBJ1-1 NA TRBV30 TGTGCCTGGAGAGGGCACGGAGGTGGCACTGAAGCTTTCTTT CAWRGHGGGTEAFF
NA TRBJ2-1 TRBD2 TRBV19 TGTGCCAGTAGTGGGGTAGCGGGAGAGAACAATGAGCAGTTCTTC CASSGVAGENNEQFF
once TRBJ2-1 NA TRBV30 TGTGCCTGGAGTACCCCCACACGGCGGAATGAGCAGTTCTTC CAWSTPTRRNEQFF
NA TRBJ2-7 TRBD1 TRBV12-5 TGTGCTAGTGGTCGTGGACAGGGAGACGAGCAGTACTTC CASGRGQGDEQYF
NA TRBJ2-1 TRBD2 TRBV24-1 TGTGCCACCTGGACCGGGACTATTTCCTACAATGAGCAGTTCTTC CATWTGTISYNEQFF
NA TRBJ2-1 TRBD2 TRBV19 TGTGCCAGTAGTATGTCAGCGGGAGCCCACAATGAGCAGTTCTTC CASSMSAGAHNEQFF
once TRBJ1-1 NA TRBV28 TGTGCCAGCAGTTTATACGGGGATGACACTGAAGCTTTCTTT CASSLYGDDTEAFF
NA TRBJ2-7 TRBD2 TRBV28 TGTGCCAGCAGGAAACTAGCGGGAGCCTACGAGCAGTACTTC CASRKLAGAYEQYF
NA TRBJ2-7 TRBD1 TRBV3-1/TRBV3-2 TGTGCCAGCAGCCAAGGGGGACAGGGGGGAAGATACGAGCAGTACTTC CASSQGGQGGRYEQYF
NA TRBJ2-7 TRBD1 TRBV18 TGTGCCAGCTCACCACCAGGGGGCGGGCAGTACTTC CASSPPGGGQYF
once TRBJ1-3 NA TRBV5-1 TGCGCCAGCAGCTTCGATCAAGCGAACTCTGGAAACACCATATATTTT CASSFDQANSGNTIYF
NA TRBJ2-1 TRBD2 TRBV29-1 TGCAGCGTTTATGGGACTAGCGGGAGGTATCATGAGCAGTTCTTC CSVYGTSGRYHEQFF
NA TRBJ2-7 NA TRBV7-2 TGTGCCAGCAGCTTAGACGGGAGCTCCTACGAGCAGTACTTC CASSLDGSSYEQYF
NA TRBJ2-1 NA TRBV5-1 TGCGCCAGCAGCTTGCTCCTCTACAATGAGCAGTTCTTC CASSLLLYNEQFF
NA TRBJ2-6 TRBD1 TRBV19 TGTGCCAGTAGGATTATACCGGGACAGGGATTTGCTGGGGCCAACGTCCTGACTTTC CASRIIPGQGFAGANVLTF
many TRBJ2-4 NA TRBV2 TGTGCCAGTCTAGCCTTAGCCAAAAACATTCAGTACTTC CASLALAKNIQYF
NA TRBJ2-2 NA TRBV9 TGTGCCAGCAGCGTAGCTAACCCCAGGGTCGGGGAGCTGTTTTTT CASSVANPRVGELFF
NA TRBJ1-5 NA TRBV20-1 TGCAGTGCTAGTCTAGGGGGGGGGACATCCAATCAGCCCCAGCATTTT CSASLGGGTSNQPQHF
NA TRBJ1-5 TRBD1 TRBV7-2 TGTGCCAGCAGCCTCGACAGGGGTCAGCCCCAGCATTTT CASSLDRGQPQHF
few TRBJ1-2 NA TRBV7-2 TGTGCCAGCAGCTTAACATTACCCTATGGCTACACCTTC CASSLTLPYGYTF
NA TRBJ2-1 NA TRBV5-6 TGTGCCAGCAGCGATGGACTCCTCAATGAGCAGTTCTTC CASSDGLLNEQFF
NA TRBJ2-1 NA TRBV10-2 TGCGCCAGCAGTCCTCAGGCCAATGAGCAGTTCTTC CASSPQANEQFF
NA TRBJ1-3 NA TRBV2 TGTGCCAGCAGTGGGACTCTAGGAAACACCATATATTTT CASSGTLGNTIYF
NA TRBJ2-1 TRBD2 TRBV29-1 TGCAGCGTGACTAGCGGGACCGGAAATGAGCAGTTCTTC CSVTSGTGNEQFF
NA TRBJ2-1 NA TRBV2 TGTGCCAGCACCCCTTCCCGGGTTAACAATGAGCAGTTCTTC CASTPSRVNNEQFF
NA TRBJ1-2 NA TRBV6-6 TGTGCCAGCAGTAATAACCGACCGGGGGCTAACTATGGCTACACCTTC CASSNNRPGANYGYTF
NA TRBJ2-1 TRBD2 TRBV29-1 TGCAGCGTTGGTGGGACTAGACTAGCCGATGAGCAGTTCTTC CSVGGTRLADEQFF
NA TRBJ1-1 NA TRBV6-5 TGTGCCAGCACTAGGGGGGGGACTGAAGCTTTCTTT CASTRGGTEAFF
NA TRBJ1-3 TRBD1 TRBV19 TGTGCCAGTGCGGACAGGGGCTTCTCTGGAAACACCATATATTTT CASADRGFSGNTIYF
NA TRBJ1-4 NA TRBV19 TGTGCCAGTAGTATAGATGGGCAGCCAACTAATGAAAAACTGTTTTTT CASSIDGQPTNEKLFF
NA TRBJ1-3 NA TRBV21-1 TGTGCCAGCAGCTTCCACTCCAAGGGAAACACCATATATTTT CASSFHSKGNTIYF
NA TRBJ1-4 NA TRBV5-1 TGCGCCAGCAGCTTGGATAACAGCGAAAAACTGTTTTTT CASSLDNSEKLFF